These 5 T cell receptor beta chains share one sample of origin, sequenced in a study of T cell clones after liver transplantation. Assay used: immunoSEQ multiplex PCR; TCRdb lists only in-frame clones, some missing. This sample has some 59,000 clones; 60% to 80% occur once, and the top ten carry about 15%. Sequencing was performed on CD4+ T cells from blood, taken before liver transplant. These receptors came from a human donor who received a liver transplant.

This clone occurred a few times. The chain carries TRBV28 and TRBJ2-3; maybe TRBD2 (6 bases). The CDR3 covers 14 residues. Trimming took 5 bases from V and 1 from J, leaving 10 bases between them. Germline V lookup: CDR1 MDHEN, CDR2 SYDVKM. The CDR3 DNA is TGTGCCAGCAGTGACGGGGGAGGCACAGATACGCAGTATTTT. The encoded protein is CASSDGGGTDTQYF.

CDR3 sequence reads: CASSLKATGGTNEKLFF. The CDR3 nucleotides are TGTGCCAGCAGCCTTAAAGCTACAGGGGGGACTAATGAAAAACTGTTTTTT. The chain couples TRBV7-8 to TRBJ1-4; 8 bases match TRBD1. Germline V CDR1 and CDR2: SGHVS, FQNEAQ. CDR3 length: 17 residues. Trimming took 5 bases from V and 2 from J; bases not matched to a gene: 10.

The J gene is TRBJ1-5, the V gene TRBV20-1; D uncertain. The CDR3 length is 11 residues. V dropped 6 bases and J dropped 1 base, with 4 bases sitting between them. Germline CDR1 is DFQATT and CDR2 is SNEGSKA (reference sequence). Written as DNA, the CDR3 is TGCAGTGCCCAAAGCAATCAGCCCCAGCATTTT. Translation gives CSAQSNQPQHF.

This chain connects TRBV7-9 to TRBJ1-2; TRBD1 matches 9 bases. Per germline, CDR1 SEHNR and CDR2 FQNEAQ (reference sequence). CDR3 size: 13 residues. With 5 bases clipped from V and 6 bases from J, the junction kept 4 bases outside the gene matches. In nucleotides, the CDR3 is TGTGCCAGCAGCGCCCGGACAGGGGATGGCTACACCTTC. Translated, it gives CASSARTGDGYTF.

This chain uses TRBV5-4 with TRBJ2-7; 8 bases map to TRBD1. Germline CDR1 reads SGHNT; CDR2 reads YYREEE (reference sequence). After removal of 1 base from V and 1 base from J, the junction contained 4 bases not matched to a gene. This CDR3 contains 15 residues. This CDR3 reads CASSLNRGYSYEQYF. CDR3 nucleotide sequence: TGTGCCAGCAGCTTGAACAGGGGGTATTCCTACGAGCAGTACTTC.